A selection of T cell receptor beta chains follows, all from one sample in a study of shared clonotypes between healthy human individuals. Profiling relied on immunoSEQ multiplex PCR, and the TCRdb table lists in-frame clones only, not all of them. Here the sample spans some 1.5 million clones, nearly 99% being singletons. Source material: naive CD4+ T cells sorted from blood. All receptors come from a man aged 25 to 40 in good health. The CDR3 runs from the conserved cysteine through the conserved F or W. Each record gives: D gene, V gene, J gene, clone size, CDR3 DNA, CDR3 protein. A D gene is named only where the DNA matches it firmly. Size tells how often a clone was seen (once, few, many) or the class of an expanded clone, and some rows leave it out.

D: .
V: TRBV4-1
J: TRBJ2-7
size: .
DNA: TGCGCCAGCAGCCCGGACGGTTTAACGCAGTACTTC
CDR3: CASSPDGLTQYF

D: .
V: TRBV27
J: TRBJ1-1
size: once
DNA: TGTGCCATCCAGGGACGGAGGAACACTGAAGCTTTCTTT
CDR3: CAIQGRRNTEAFF

D: .
V: TRBV9
J: TRBJ1-2
size: .
DNA: TGTGCCAGCAGCGTAGATTCAAGCTATGGCTACACCTTC
CDR3: CASSVDSSYGYTF

D: .
V: TRBV7-9
J: TRBJ2-2
size: .
DNA: TGTGCCAGCCGCTGGTCAGGGAACACCGGGGAGCTGTTTTTT
CDR3: CASRWSGNTGELFF

D: .
V: TRBV5-8
J: TRBJ1-5
size: .
DNA: TGTGCCAGCAGTCCGGACAGAGGGAATCAGCCCCAGCATTTT
CDR3: CASSPDRGNQPQHF

D: .
V: TRBV5-1
J: TRBJ2-7
size: .
DNA: TGCGCCAGCAGCCCCGAAGTGCAGGCAAGCTCCTACGAGCAGTACTTC
CDR3: CASSPEVQASSYEQYF

D: TRBD2
V: TRBV9
J: TRBJ2-7
size: .
DNA: TGTGCCAGCAGCGTAAGTCCTAGCGGGTCTGCTCAGCAGTACTTC
CDR3: CASSVSPSGSAQQYF

D: TRBD2
V: TRBV29-1
J: TRBJ2-5
size: .
DNA: TGCAGCGTTGGGACTAGGACACAAGAGACCCAGTACTTC
CDR3: CSVGTRTQETQYF

D: TRBD1
V: TRBV5-4
J: TRBJ1-2
size: .
DNA: TGTGCCAGCAGCTTGGGGACAGGGGGCTACTATGGCTACACCTTC
CDR3: CASSLGTGGYYGYTF

D: .
V: TRBV9
J: TRBJ1-1
size: .
DNA: TGTGCCAGCAGCGTAGGCCCTTTTCCCAAACAGGGTCAGGACACTGAAGCTTTCTTT
CDR3: CASSVGPFPKQGQDTEAFF

D: .
V: TRBV6-5
J: TRBJ1-4
size: .
DNA: TGTGCCAGCAGGCCCAGTGGGAATGAAAAACTGTTTTTT
CDR3: CASRPSGNEKLFF

D: .
V: TRBV7-7
J: TRBJ2-5
size: .
DNA: TGTGCCAGCAGCTTAGGGTCGCGGGAAGAGACCCAGTACTTC
CDR3: CASSLGSREETQYF

D: .
V: TRBV27
J: TRBJ2-2
size: .
DNA: TGTGCCACCCGGGGACACCCAACCACCGGGGAGCTGTTTTTT
CDR3: CATRGHPTTGELFF

D: .
V: TRBV28
J: TRBJ2-7
size: .
DNA: TGTGCCAGCAGTTTCCAGGACTACGAGCAGTACTTC
CDR3: CASSFQDYEQYF